One and the same sample provided the 29 T cell receptor beta chains below, sequenced in a study of T cell responses to AZD1222 COVID-19 vaccine. Profiling relied on immunoSEQ multiplex PCR, and the TCRdb table lists in-frame clones only, not all of them. Here the sample spans some 65,000 clones, more than 65% being singletons. The specimen was peripheral blood, collected on day 0 of MenACWY control vaccination. These receptor sequences come from an adult in good health.

J is TRBJ2-4 and V is TRBV11-2; 7 bases fit TRBD2. The germline V gene has CDR1 SGHAT and CDR2 FQNNGV. Germline trimming cut 6 bases from V and 0 bases from J; bases unmatched to any gene: 8. This CDR3 has 16 amino acids. CDR3 sequence reads: CASSLSSGLAKNIQYF. DNA for the CDR3: TGTGCCAGCAGTCTCTCTAGCGGTCTAGCCAAAAACATTCAGTACTTC.

The rearrangement uses TRBV18 and TRBJ1-2, with TRBD1 as a possible D gene (5 bases). CDR3 length equals 11 residues. Trimming removed 4 bases from V and 13 bases from J, with 13 bases in between. Germline CDR1 KGHSH, CDR2 LQKENI. The CDR3 DNA reads as TGTGCCAGCTCACTTACTGGGGGAATCACCTTC. Amino acids: CASSLTGGITF.

Of note for this clone: Other DNA sequences in this specimen translate into the identical CDR3. The chain links TRBV5-1 to TRBJ2-1; 7 positions agree with TRBD1. CDR3 size: 16 residues. CDR1 SGHRS and CDR2 YFSETQ come from the germline V gene. Losses at the gene ends were 0 bases for V and 0 bases for J; bases not matched to a gene: 3. For the CDR3, the DNA is TGCGCCAGCAGCTTGGGACAGGGAAGCTCCTACAATGAGCAGTTCTTC. Its protein is CASSLGQGSSYNEQFF.

The chain uses TRBV7-6 and TRBJ2-3; 15 bases fit TRBD2. Unmatched junction bases numbered 8, after V lost 6 bases and J lost 1 base. The length of the CDR3 is 18 residues. Germline CDR1 and CDR2: SGHVS and FNYEAQ. The CDR3 protein is CASSFGLAGGPGTDTQYF. CDR3 sequence (DNA): TGTGCCAGCAGTTTCGGACTAGCGGGAGGGCCGGGCACAGATACGCAGTATTTT.

The chain joins TRBV30 to TRBJ2-4, with TRBD1 identical over 7 bases. Unmatched junction bases numbered 2, after V lost 1 base and J lost 8 bases. This CDR3 spans 12 amino acids. CDR1 and CDR2 (germline): GTSNPN, SVGIG (reference sequence). CDR3 loop: CAWSGQGYIQYF. The CDR3 coding sequence is TGTGCCTGGAGTGGACAGGGCTACATTCAGTACTTC.

The chain couples TRBV27 to TRBJ2-2, with TRBD1 identical over 8 bases. J lost 7 bases, V lost 6 bases, and 7 bases had no gene match. Germline values: CDR1 MNHEY, CDR2 SMNVEV (reference sequence). The CDR3 has 14 residues. CDR3 sequence: CASSKGRGLGELFF. The CDR3 DNA reads as TGTGCCAGCAGCAAAGGCAGGGGGCTCGGGGAGCTGTTTTTT.

The V call is TRBV9, the J call TRBJ2-7; D is perhaps TRBD1 (5 bases). CDR3 length equals 13 residues. V was shortened by 0 bases and J by 7 bases, with 11 bases between the two germline ends. In germline, CDR1 is SGDLS, CDR2 YYNGEE. CDR3 protein: CASSVEPGQEQYF. As DNA, the CDR3 is TGTGCCAGCAGCGTAGAGCCAGGACAAGAGCAGTACTTC.

This rearrangement joins TRBV28 to TRBJ2-1; 11 bases are a match to TRBD2. From germline, CDR1 is MDHEN and CDR2 SYDVKM. V was clipped by 8 bases and J by 5 bases; unmatched bases: 5. The CDR3 contains 14 residues. The DNA of the CDR3 is TGTGCCAGCCGGACTAGCGGGCCTGACAATGAGCAGTTCTTC. Protein product: CASRTSGPDNEQFF.

J is TRBJ1-2 and V is TRBV19; D is possibly TRBD1 (5 bases). V dropped 5 bases and J dropped 0 bases, with 10 bases sitting between them. CDR3 size: 14 residues. Germline CDR1 LNHDA, CDR2 SQIVND (reference sequence). CDR3 nucleotides: TGTGCCAGTAGTCTCTCAGGGACTAACTATGGCTACACCTTC. Protein product: CASSLSGTNYGYTF.

The rearrangement links TRBV6-5 to TRBJ1-2, with D maybe TRBD1 (5 bases). Trimming shortened V by 5 bases and J by 8 bases, and 15 bases separated the two germline ends. CDR3 length equals 13 residues. In germline, CDR1 is MNHEY, CDR2 SVGAGI. The CDR3 protein is CASSPGLWEGYTF. The CDR3 DNA is TGTGCCAGCAGTCCGGGACTGTGGGAAGGCTACACCTTC.

The chain has TRBV30 and TRBJ2-7; D is unclear. The CDR3 sequence is 11 residues long. CDR1 is GTSNPN and CDR2 is SVGIG in the germline V gene (reference sequence). V was cut by 2 bases and J by 6 bases, with 8 bases left in between. DNA for the CDR3: TGTGCCTGGAGTCAAGGGTTCGAGCAGTACTTC. Translated: CAWSQGFEQYF.

The CDR3 sequence is CASQGKGNQPQHF. The DNA for the CDR3 is TGTGCCAGTCAGGGAAAGGGCAATCAGCCCCAGCATTTT. This chain links TRBV19 with TRBJ1-5; maybe TRBD1 (5 bases). Germline CDR1 is LNHDA and CDR2 is SQIVND (reference sequence). The CDR3 has 13 residues. Between the trimmed V and J ends, which lost 8 bases and 2 bases, there was a span of 10 bases.

CDR3 DNA: TGTGCCAGCAGCTTAGGTTTGGGCGGGTACCGCACAGATACGCAGTATTTT. Protein: CASSLGLGGYRTDTQYF. The V call is TRBV7-2, the J call TRBJ2-3; perhaps TRBD2 as D (5 bases). In germline, CDR1 is SGHTA, CDR2 FQGNSA. The CDR3 covers 17 residues. The germline V and J ends were trimmed by 1 base and 1 base, with 15 bases remaining between them.

The chain uses TRBV14 and TRBJ2-2, with 11 bases fitting TRBD2. The CDR3 runs 15 residues. Germline V gene lookup returns CDR1 SGHDN and CDR2 FVKESK. Losses at the gene ends were 4 bases for V and 6 bases for J; bases not matched to a gene: 4. In DNA form, the CDR3 reads TGTGCCAGCAGCCCCGCGGGACTAGCGGCCGGGGAGCTGTTTTTT. Its translation: CASSPAGLAAGELFF. Looking up the rest from reference TRBV14 and TRBJ2-2 gives the full variable domain: EAGVTQFPSHSVIEKGQTVTLRCDPISGHDNLYWYRRVMGKEIKFLLHFVKESKQDESGMPNNRFLAERTGGTYSTLKVQPAELEDSGVYFCASSPAGLAAGELFFGEGSRLTVL.

This clone was detected only a few times. V gene TRBV28 combines with J gene TRBJ1-5; 8 nucleotides match TRBD1. Trimming removed 6 bases from V and 7 bases from J; junction bases left unmatched: 2. This CDR3 spans 12 amino acids. Germline-derived CDR1 and CDR2 are MDHEN and SYDVKM. This CDR3 is CASRPGGQPQHF. CDR3 bases: TGTGCCAGCAGGCCAGGGGGCCAGCCCCAGCATTTT.

The rearrangement joins TRBV2 to TRBJ1-1, with TRBD1 identical over 8 bases. The ends lost 3 bases at V and 0 bases at J; junction bases unmatched: 3. This CDR3 region has 15 residues. Germline CDR1 reads SNHLY; CDR2 reads FYNNEI. CDR3 residues: CASSDGQGMNTEAFF. Written as DNA, the CDR3 is TGTGCCAGCAGTGACGGACAGGGAATGAACACTGAAGCTTTCTTT.

The rearrangement links TRBV28 to TRBJ2-3; D call uncertain. Germline V gives CDR1 MDHEN, CDR2 SYDVKM. There are 14 residues in the CDR3. V lost 6 bases and J lost 6, with 16 bases in between. The DNA for the CDR3 is TGTGCCAGCAGGAGGACGGCAGTTGGGGATACGCAGTATTTT. Amino acid sequence: CASRRTAVGDTQYF.

V gene TRBV11-2 combines with J gene TRBJ1-1; D is unclear. The CDR3 has 12 residues. Germline V gene lookup returns CDR1 SGHAT and CDR2 FQNNGV. V was shortened by 1 base and J by 12 bases, with 12 bases between the two germline ends. The CDR3 DNA reads as TGTGCCAGCAGCTTAGTTCCGGGGAATTCTTTCTTT. Protein product: CASSLVPGNSFF.

This clone was detected only once. DNA of the CDR3: TGTGCCATCAACCCTAGCGGGAGTTACACAGATACGCAGTATTTT. Its translation: CAINPSGSYTDTQYF. The rearrangement joins TRBV10-3 to TRBJ2-3, with 10 bases fitting TRBD2. Germline V gene lookup returns CDR1 ENHRY and CDR2 SYGVKD. The CDR3 sequence is 15 residues long. V gave up 7 bases and J gave up 2 bases; unmatched junction bases: 6.

This clone showed up just once. V gene TRBV28 combines with J gene TRBJ1-6; 9 bases are shared with TRBD1. Trimming took 6 bases from V and 9 from J; bases not matched to a gene: 6. Germline-derived CDR1 and CDR2 are MDHEN and SYDVKM. The CDR3 length is 14 residues. CDR3 loop: CASSSGQGFSPLHF. The CDR3 region has the DNA TGTGCCAGCAGCTCGGGACAGGGTTTTTCACCCCTCCACTTT.

This chain connects TRBV4-2 to TRBJ1-5; D not certain. This CDR3 comprises 12 residues. The V end lost 3 bases, the J end lost 9 bases, and 9 bases lay between the germline ends. CDR1 and CDR2 from the germline V gene are LGHNA and YNFKEQ. In DNA, the CDR3 is TGTGCCAGCAGCCAGGCAGGTGGGCCCCAGCATTTT. Residues: CASSQAGGPQHF.

The J gene is TRBJ2-1, the V gene TRBV7-2, with D possibly matching TRBD2 (5 bases). Trimming removed 1 base at V and 2 bases at J, with 9 bases between. Germline V gene lookup returns CDR1 SGHTA and CDR2 FQGNSA. The CDR3 sequence is 15 residues long. The CDR3: CASSLERRTYNEQFF. The CDR3 bases are TGTGCCAGCAGCTTAGAGCGGAGAACCTACAATGAGCAGTTCTTC.

The V and J genes are TRBV30 and TRBJ2-6, with no clear D. Per the germline V gene, CDR1 is GTSNPN and CDR2 is SVGIG (reference sequence). Trimming shortened V by 8 bases and J by 0 bases, and 5 bases separated the two germline ends. This CDR3 comprises 12 residues. Here the CDR3 reads CALGSGANVLTF. The CDR3 DNA follows: TGTGCCCTGGGCTCTGGGGCCAACGTCCTGACTTTC.

The V gene is TRBV5-1, the J gene TRBJ2-7; possible D gene TRBD2, 5 bases. V lost 0 bases and J lost 0, with 19 bases in between. Germline CDR1 and CDR2: SGHRS and YFSETQ. CDR3 length equals 18 residues. Here the CDR3 reads CASSLALRTMTISYEQYF. In DNA form, the CDR3 reads TGCGCCAGCAGCTTGGCCTTGCGGACCATGACTATCTCCTACGAGCAGTACTTC.

This clone was seen only once. Here the CDR3 DNA reads TGTGCCAGCAGCGATAAGGGGGGAATTGGGGAGCTGTTTTTT. Encoded protein: CASSDKGGIGELFF. The chain is built from TRBV7-2 and TRBJ2-2; D may be TRBD1 or TRBD2 (6 bases each). The CDR3 covers 14 residues. The V end lost 5 bases, the J end lost 8 bases, and 15 bases lay between the germline ends. Per the germline V gene, CDR1 is SGHTA and CDR2 is FQGNSA.

This clone has only a few counts. The chain combines TRBV5-5 with TRBJ2-1, with TRBD2 matching over 11 bases. After removal of 2 bases from V and 6 bases from J, the junction contained 4 bases not matched to a gene. The length of the CDR3 is 15 residues. Germline V gene lookup returns CDR1 SGHKS and CDR2 YYEKEE (reference sequence). CDR3 nucleotide sequence: TGTGCCAGCAGCTTTAGCGGGGGGGCTATCAATGAGCAGTTCTTC. Protein: CASSFSGGAINEQFF.

This clone has only one observation. The chain combines TRBV19 with TRBJ1-4; TRBD1 is a possible D gene (5 bases). The CDR3 is made up of 15 amino acids. The germline V and J ends were trimmed by 4 bases and 4 bases, with 13 bases remaining between them. CDR1 is LNHDA and CDR2 is SQIVND in the germline V gene (reference sequence). The CDR3: CASSTKGFVNEKLFF. The CDR3 DNA sequence: TGTGCCAGTAGTACCAAGGGGTTTGTTAATGAAAAACTGTTTTTT.

V usage is TRBV12-3 or TRBV12-4 and J usage is TRBJ1-1, with TRBD1 matching 7 bases. Trimming at V came to 3 bases and at J to 7 bases, leaving 5 bases not matched to a gene. This CDR3 contains 13 residues. CDR3 amino acids: CASSFTGENEAFF. CDR3 sequence (DNA): TGTGCCAGCAGTTTCACAGGGGAGAATGAAGCTTTCTTT.

The chain combines TRBV2 with TRBJ1-1, with D perhaps matching TRBD1 (6 bases). The germline V gene has CDR1 SNHLY and CDR2 FYNNEI. Deletions cut 2 bases from V and 3 bases from J, with 16 bases between. The CDR3 runs to 16 residues. The CDR3, as DNA: TGTGCCAGCAGTGAATGGGGGGGCGGTACGGACACTGAAGCTTTCTTT. It translates to CASSEWGGGTDTEAFF.